This T cell receptor beta chain was found in a study of cytomegalovirus exposure and HLA in healthy donors. Study-wide points: Later analysis associated a missense DCLRE1C variant with TCR beta V- and J-gene trimming. In vitro checks showed that a few CMV-associated chains really do target CMV antigens. Within a later analysis, the majority of CMV-associated TCR beta chains appeared HLA-restricted.

The CDR3 runs 16 residues. V lost 3 bases to trimming and J lost 4 bases, with 15 bases between them. Germline assignment: CDR1 LNHDA and CDR2 SQIVND (reference sequence). Of note for this clone: The antigen remains unidentified.

The study sampled nominally healthy donors, though unrecorded immune exposures were likely. Primers included in the PCR were 60 Vbeta and 13 Jbeta primers. Clones were sequenced by immunoSEQ multiplex PCR, and TCRdb holds only the in-frame ones, with some missing. Its table lists around 70,000 clones. The J gene is TRBJ2-2, the V gene TRBV19; D might be TRBD1 (8 bases). The sample consisted of PBMCs. This sequence originates from a woman under 40 in good health and CMV-seronegative. CDR3 DNA sequence: TGTGCCAGTAGTATCCGGAGCGGGACAGGCACCGGGGAGCTGTTTTTT. It is translated as CASSIRSGTGTGELFF.